This T cell receptor beta chain stems from a study of Graves' ophthalmopathy and Graves' hyperthyroidism. The wider study: Peripheral blood sampling preceded any treatment and occurred at initial diagnosis. Study-level points and caveats: Most thyroid clonotypes with frequency above 0.001 were detected in blood too.

This clonotype has at least ten counts. Its antigen is undetermined. Germline values: CDR1 MNHNS, CDR2 SASEGT. V gave up 3 bases and J gave up 0 bases, with 9 bases separating them. CDR3 size: 16 residues. Beta-chain TCR CDR3 regions were amplified from RNA transcripts. First-round RT-PCR employed HTBI primers, with a second-round multiplex PCR after it. TCRdb redid the calling of the multiplex PCR reads with MiXCR, one entry per CDR3 protein. This table holds roughly 500,000 distinct CDR3 sequences, roughly an eighth found once. The chain uses TRBV6-1 and TRBJ1-6; D is unclear. This clonotype was obtained from a woman aged 30 to 39 with Graves' ophthalmopathy. Sequencing was performed on blood. The CDR3 DNA reads as TGTGCCAGCAGTGAGGTCTGGAGCTCCTATAATTCACCCCTCCACTTT. This gives the protein CASSEVWSSYNSPLHF.